The 10 T cell receptor beta chains in this list originate from one sample, sequenced in a study of PD-L1 blockade in urothelial cancer. TCRdb's table, derived via immunoSEQ multiplex PCR, lists solely in-frame clones and lacks some. The profile shows 84,000 or so clones, 85% to 90% of them singletons. The sample's time point: pretreatment peripheral blood. The source was PBMCs, collected around atezolizumab (anti-PD-L1) treatment. The receptors stem from a man between 60 and 70 years old with urothelial cancer.

In nucleotides, the CDR3 is TGTGCCAGCAGCTTACAAAACTATGGCTACACCTTC. Translating it yields CASSLQNYGYTF. This chain joins TRBV11-1 and TRBJ1-2; no clear D gene. V was clipped by 2 bases and J by 2 bases, with 3 bases between them. Per germline, CDR1 SGHAT and CDR2 FQDESV (reference sequence). The length of the CDR3 is 12 residues.

This chain connects TRBV6-6 to TRBJ2-5; perhaps TRBD2 as D (5 bases). The CDR3 loop spans 15 amino acids. The ends were cut back, 6 bases at V and 4 bases at J, with 18 bases in the middle. Germline V lookup: CDR1 MNHNY, CDR2 SVGAGI (reference sequence). The CDR3 DNA sequence: TGTGCCAGCAGCTCTCCCGGGGTCCGAGGAGAGACCCAGTACTTC. Its translation: CASSSPGVRGETQYF.

This rearrangement joins TRBV28 to TRBJ2-5; 7 bases map to TRBD1. The length of the CDR3 is 15 residues. The ends lost 6 bases at V and 5 bases at J; junction bases unmatched: 12. Germline CDR1 reads MDHEN; CDR2 reads SYDVKM. The CDR3 loop is CASSPSQTGPETQYF. Here the CDR3 DNA reads TGTGCCAGCAGCCCGTCCCAGACAGGGCCGGAGACCCAGTACTTC.

This chain links TRBV30 with TRBJ1-3; possible D gene TRBD1, 6 bases. The CDR3 has 18 residues. CDR1 GTSNPN and CDR2 SVGIG come from the germline V gene (reference sequence). Trimming shortened V by 2 bases and J by 3 bases, and 23 bases separated the two germline ends. The CDR3 protein is CAWSKVFGQGYSGNTIYF. The CDR3 DNA follows: TGTGCCTGGAGTAAGGTTTTCGGGCAGGGGTATAGTGGAAACACCATATATTTT.

The V gene is TRBV11-3, the J gene TRBJ2-1; TRBD2 is a possible D gene (7 bases). The V end lost 2 bases, the J end lost 7 bases, and 15 bases lay between the germline ends. This CDR3 has 15 amino acids. The germline gives CDR1 SGHNT, CDR2 YENEEA. The CDR3, as DNA: TGTGCCAGCAGCTTACAGGGGCGGGGGCCTAATGAGCAGTTCTTC. This encodes CASSLQGRGPNEQFF. Together with reference TRBV11-3 and TRBJ2-1, the CDR3 gives the full variable domain: EAGVVQSPRYKIIEKKQPVAFWCNPISGHNTLYWYLQNLGQGPELLIRYENEEAVDDSQLPKDRFSAERLKGVDSTLKIQPAELGDSAVYLCASSLQGRGPNEQFFGPGTRLTVL.

This sequence joins TRBV10-3 and TRBJ2-7, with 7 bases fitting TRBD2. Germline-derived CDR1 and CDR2 are ENHRY and SYGVKD. V lost 11 bases to trimming and J lost 8 bases; unmatched junction nucleotides: 15. The CDR3 sequence is 13 residues long. CDR3 sequence: CAAKTSDTTKQYF. CDR3 sequence (DNA): TGTGCCGCCAAAACTAGCGACACTACGAAGCAGTACTTC.

V is TRBV7-2 and J is TRBJ2-6, with D unclear. Germline-derived CDR1 and CDR2 are SGHTA and FQGNSA. The CDR3 runs 15 residues. Between the trimmed V and J ends, which lost 2 bases and 1 base, there was a span of 6 bases. CDR3 in amino acids: CASSLPLSGANVLTF. CDR3 DNA sequence: TGTGCCAGCAGCTTACCTTTATCTGGGGCCAACGTCCTGACTTTC.

The J gene is TRBJ2-7, the V gene TRBV6-5; the D gene is possibly TRBD1 (7 bases). Germline CDR1 is MNHEY and CDR2 is SVGAGI. The V end was cut by 6 bases, the J end by 6 bases, with 21 bases between. The CDR3 is made up of 15 amino acids. The CDR3 spells CASRSLDREVREQYF. As DNA, the CDR3 is TGTGCCAGCAGAAGTCTCGACAGGGAGGTCCGCGAGCAGTACTTC.

The chain recombines TRBV4-1 with TRBJ2-3, with D perhaps matching TRBD1 (5 bases). V lost 4 bases to trimming and J lost 4 bases, with 21 bases between them. This CDR3 spans 17 amino acids. The germline V gene encodes CDR1 MGHRA and CDR2 YSYEKL. CDR3 sequence (DNA): TGCGCCAGCAGCCCAACCCCCCGCAGGGCAGTCGCAGATACGCAGTATTTT. Protein sequence: CASSPTPRRAVADTQYF.

The chain has TRBV4-3 and TRBJ2-1; TRBD2 aligns across 7 bases. Germline CDR1 and CDR2: LGHNA and YSLEER. The trim removed 5 bases at V and 0 bases at J, leaving 4 bases unmatched. The CDR3 covers 15 residues. CDR3 protein: CASSSRTSSYNEQFF. The CDR3 nucleotides read TGCGCCAGCAGCTCCCGGACTAGCTCCTACAATGAGCAGTTCTTC.